This T cell receptor beta chain is drawn from a study of blood T cell repertoires in COVID-19. About the study: PBMCs, B-cell-depleted T cells, or T cells were the source of the cDNA or gDNA that made up the material.

The authors' processing: Amplification with reference gene primers provided the estimates of nucleated cell counts. Profiled with immunoSEQ multiplex PCR; TCRdb holds only in-frame clones, not every one. D and trimming come from the DNA, and the V and J calls and clone size come from that table. In the table there are hundreds of thousands of clones, just over 85% of which are singletons. Trimming took 8 bases from V and 6 from J; bases not matched to a gene: 22. The length of the CDR3 is 19 residues. From germline, CDR1 is LNHDA and CDR2 SQIVND (reference sequence). Recruits, aged about 18 to 100 years, lived in 24 US areas. Participant-given clinical history determined each cohort assignment.

Sequenced input: PBMCs or T cells enriched from blood (not recorded which). This clonotype was obtained from a man aged 30 to 45 who had recovered from COVID-19. The chain combines TRBV19 with TRBJ1-2, with 12 nucleotides matching TRBD1. The CDR3 is CASHPFLTGQGAPGDGYTF. CDR3 in DNA: TGTGCCAGTCACCCGTTCTTAACGGGACAGGGGGCGCCGGGGGATGGCTACACCTTC.